This T cell receptor (beta chain) was sequenced during a study of blood T cell repertoires in COVID-19. Overall study: From the United States, Italy and Spain came samples of acute and convalescent COVID-19. The cDNA or gDNA used as material had been derived from T cells, B-cell-depleted T cells, or PBMCs.

The CDR3 extends over 15 amino acids. Deletions cut 1 base from V and 4 bases from J, with 14 bases between. Germline V gene data show CDR1 as SQVTM and CDR2 as ANQGSEA. This clone has a handful of counts. Authors' data handling: By means of reference gene primer amplification, nucleated cell counts were estimated. Assay used: immunoSEQ multiplex PCR; TCRdb lists only in-frame clones, some missing. V, J and clone size are taken as reported in that table, and D and trimming were inferred from the DNA itself. The sample consists of nearly 80,000 clones, roughly nine tenths of them appearing once. The sample was peripheral blood. The chain recombines TRBV29-1 with TRBJ2-1; D might be TRBD1 (7 bases). This sequence originates from a woman aged 80 or older with active or convalescent COVID-19. The CDR3 here is CSVEGGGTAYNEQFF. The CDR3 bases are TGCAGCGTTGAAGGTGGGGGGACAGCTTACAATGAGCAGTTCTTC.